This T cell receptor beta chain was obtained from a study of spatial heterogeneity in lung cancer. About the study: Each time, sequencing found more beta-chain sequences than alpha-chain sequences. Matched bulk RNA-seq gave a T cell module score that correlated strongly with tumor-region TCR transcript counts. More than ten raw reads, on average, carried each unique TCR and UMI combination.

V was pared by 4 bases and J by 4 bases, with 10 bases between. The CDR3 is 14 residues long. Germline V gene data show CDR1 as SEHNR and CDR2 as FQNEAQ (reference sequence). Time point noted: sample taken at primary tumor resection. Sequencing of whole RNA from tumor, nontumor lung or frozen PBMC involved no sorting. Each CDR3 protein is one row after TCRdb ran MiXCR on the 5' RACE reads. This table holds approximately 7,000 distinct CDR3 sequences, 10% to 15% found once. Study observations and caveats: Tracking of tumor mutation counts was seen in expanded intratumoral alpha and beta TCR counts.

Worth noting for this clonotype: No antigen is known for it.

This chain connects TRBV7-9 to TRBJ1-4; TRBD1 is a possible D gene (6 bases). The sequencing used lung tumor tissue, collected at surgery. This clonotype was sampled from a male donor with early-stage non-small cell lung cancer. The DNA for the CDR3 is TGTGCCAGCAGCTGGGGCAGGGGTAATGAAAAACTGTTTTTT. Translating it yields CASSWGRGNEKLFF.